This TCR beta chain was captured by sequencing in a study of control samples from healthy donors and cancer patients. Looked up from germline, CDR1 is SGHNT and CDR2 is YENEEA. Deletions cut 0 bases from V and 5 bases from J, with 7 bases between. The CDR3 is 14 amino acids. Generated by immunoSEQ multiplex PCR, the TCRdb table keeps only in-frame clones and is missing some. The sample has some 120,000 clones; roughly 91% are singletons. The genes are TRBV11-3 and TRBJ2-2, with D unclear. Sequenced sample: PBMCs. This sequence originates from a man aged 45-65 years with head and neck cancer. CDR3 amino acids: CASSLDRSTGELFF. CDR3 nucleotides: TGTGCCAGCAGCTTAGATCGGAGTACCGGGGAGCTGTTTTTT.